This passage covers 4 T cell receptor beta chains from one sample sequenced in a study of cytomegalovirus exposure and HLA in healthy donors. PCR employed 60 Vbeta and 13 Jbeta primers. TCRdb keeps only in-frame clones here, not all; method: immunoSEQ multiplex PCR. The sample holds 120,000 or so clones, about three quarters seen once. Sequencing was carried out using PBMCs. All receptors derive from a middle-aged woman in good health and CMV-seropositive.

In this sample, this clone turned up a few times. The chain is built from TRBV15 and TRBJ2-2; D remains ambiguous. The germline V and J ends were trimmed by 0 bases and 1 base, with 9 bases remaining between them. From germline, CDR1 is LNHNV and CDR2 YYDKDF (reference sequence). This CDR3 is built from 16 residues. The CDR3 DNA reads as TGTGCCACCAGCAGAGAGGGCCAGAGGAACACCGGGGAGCTGTTTTTT. It encodes CATSREGQRNTGELFF.

This chain links TRBV10-1 with TRBJ2-5, with TRBD1 matching 12 bases. The CDR3 sequence is 15 residues long. The V gene end was trimmed by 2 bases and the J gene end by 5 bases; junction bases not matched to a gene: 3. The germline V gene encodes CDR1 WNHNN and CDR2 SYGVQD (reference sequence). CDR3 protein: CASSEGTGGGETQYF. Written as DNA, the CDR3 is TGCGCCAGCAGTGAGGGGACAGGGGGCGGCGAGACCCAGTACTTC.

The rearrangement links TRBV30 to TRBJ1-6; a possible D gene is TRBD1 (5 bases). With 0 bases removed from V and 7 bases from J, the gap between germline ends came to 10 bases. The CDR3 totals 14 residues. The germline V gene encodes CDR1 GTSNPN and CDR2 SVGIG (reference sequence). The CDR3 sequence is CAWSVRQGNSPLHF. The CDR3 region has the DNA TGTGCCTGGAGTGTACGGCAGGGAAATTCACCCCTCCACTTT.

This chain links TRBV5-1 with TRBJ2-1; 10 nucleotides align to TRBD2. Germline V CDR1 and CDR2: SGHRS, YFSETQ. The CDR3 spans 15 residues. The V gene end was trimmed by 2 bases and the J gene end by 7 bases; junction bases not matched to a gene: 6. Written as DNA, the CDR3 is TGCGCCAGCAGCTTAGCGGGGGGGCCCCGGAATGAGCAGTTCTTC. It translates to CASSLAGGPRNEQFF.